This T cell receptor beta chain was observed in a study of blood T cell repertoires in COVID-19. At the level of the study: In each case, the material was cDNA or gDNA derived from T cells, B-cell-depleted T cells, or PBMCs.

The method was immunoSEQ multiplex PCR; TCRdb's version includes in-frame clones alone and lacks a portion of them. The sample carries around 420,000 clones, 70% to 90% recorded once. The table lists this clone with a count of one. Participant ages covered about 18 to 90 years across 24 US areas. Cohorts were based on clinical histories the participants reported. The CDR3 consists of 13 residues. V trimming: 7 bases; J trimming: 6 bases; junction bases outside the gene matches: 8. Germline V gene lookup returns CDR1 SNHLY and CDR2 FYNNEI. This chain connects TRBV2 to TRBJ2-7; 8 bases line up with TRBD1. The material sequenced was PBMCs or T cells enriched from blood (not recorded which). The receptor was derived from a woman between 40 and 55 years old with acute COVID-19. DNA for the CDR3: TGTGCCAGCAACTTTGGACAGGGAGTCGAGCAGTACTTC. Translating it yields CASNFGQGVEQYF.